This T cell receptor beta chain was documented in a study of memory CD4+ T cells and cytomegalovirus serostatus. Across the study: Of the healthy Belgian adults, several were CMV seropositive and 24 seronegative. Study-wide findings and caveats: CD4+ memory repertoires contained about 40% of the roughly 160 reported CMV TCRbeta sequences.

CDR1 MRHNA and CDR2 SNTAGT come from the germline V gene. The V end lost 2 bases, the J end lost 2 bases, and 4 bases lay between the germline ends. CDR3 length: 14 amino acids. The sort gate was single viable CD3+CD4+CD8-CD45RO+ cells for memory CD4+ T cells. Some clones are missing from TCRdb's copy, which holds only in-frame ones; the method was immunoSEQ multiplex PCR. The table has about 58,000 clones, about four fifths seen once. Concerning this clone: Its specificity is unknown.

This receptor was obtained from an adult in good health and CMV-seronegative. Some clones in this sample may be carry-over from other donors' samples. Sequencing was carried out using memory CD4+ T cells from blood. The chain links TRBV6-4 to TRBJ2-6; D is unclear. This chain's CDR3 is CASSDQAGANVLTF. CDR3 DNA sequence: TGTGCCAGCAGTGACCAGGCTGGGGCCAACGTCCTGACTTTC.